Each of the 20 T cell receptor beta chains below was sequenced from the same sample in a study of blood T cell repertoires in COVID-19. TCRdb keeps only in-frame clones here, not all; method: immunoSEQ multiplex PCR. This repertoire shows 140,000 or so clones, 80% found once; its top ten account for approximately 5%. Sequenced input: peripheral blood. The receptors were sampled from a woman between 45 and 60 years old with acute or convalescent COVID-19.

The chain combines TRBV5-1 with TRBJ1-4; D not certain. V was trimmed by 2 bases and J by 0 bases, leaving 8 bases between them. The CDR3 length is 15 residues. Germline V gives CDR1 SGHRS, CDR2 YFSETQ. CDR3 loop: CASSFSSATNEKLFF. The CDR3 DNA reads as TGCGCCAGCAGCTTTAGCTCGGCAACTAATGAAAAACTGTTTTTT.

The rearrangement links TRBV6-6 to TRBJ2-1; TRBD2 matches 11 bases. V lost 4 bases and J lost 9; bases outside the gene matches: 8. Germline V gene lookup returns CDR1 MNHNY and CDR2 SVGAGI (reference sequence). The length of the CDR3 is 15 residues. The CDR3 sequence: CASSLAGGGIGEQFF. DNA for the CDR3: TGTGCCAGCAGTTTAGCGGGGGGGGGCATCGGTGAGCAGTTCTTC.

The chain combines TRBV9 with TRBJ2-1; 11 positions match TRBD2. CDR1 and CDR2 from the germline V gene are SGDLS and YYNGEE. This CDR3 has 16 residues. J was trimmed by 6 bases and V by 1 base; bases with no gene match: 6. The CDR3 region has the DNA TGTGCCAGCAGCGTATTAGGGCTAGCGGGGGGCAATGAGCAGTTCTTC. As protein: CASSVLGLAGGNEQFF.

The chain uses TRBV5-6 and TRBJ1-6, with TRBD1 matching over 9 bases. CDR3 size: 16 residues. With 0 bases clipped from V and 7 bases from J, the junction kept 5 bases outside the gene matches. Looked up from germline, CDR1 is SGHDT and CDR2 is YYEEEE. This CDR3 is CASSLGSGQGNSPLHF. CDR3 in DNA: TGTGCCAGCAGCTTGGGTAGTGGACAGGGGAATTCACCCCTCCACTTT.

The V and J genes are TRBV7-8 and TRBJ1-5; D gene uncertain. This CDR3 is built from 14 residues. The germline CDR1 and CDR2 sequences are SGHVS and FQNEAQ. V was cut by 1 base and J by 2 bases, with 6 bases left in between. The CDR3 here is CASSLVRGNQPQHF. Here the CDR3 DNA reads TGTGCCAGCAGCTTAGTGAGGGGCAATCAGCCCCAGCATTTT.

CDR3: CASSQDNRGGLGYTF. CDR3 DNA sequence: TGTGCCAGCAGCCAAGATAACAGGGGAGGTCTAGGCTACACCTTC. The chain links TRBV3-1 (or the pseudogene TRBV3-2) to TRBJ1-2; 7 bases line up with TRBD1. The trim removed 0 bases at V and 8 bases at J, leaving 9 bases unmatched. Germline lookup yields CDR1 LGHDT and CDR2 YNNKEL (reference sequence). This CDR3 has 15 residues.

The CDR3 is CAWSVSRGDQPQHF. CDR3 sequence (DNA): TGTGCCTGGAGTGTCTCCCGGGGGGATCAGCCCCAGCATTTT. The chain has TRBV30 and TRBJ1-5; D is possibly TRBD1 (5 bases). This CDR3 contains 14 residues. The V end lost 0 bases, the J end lost 5 bases, and 11 bases lay between the germline ends. Germline V gene data show CDR1 as GTSNPN and CDR2 as SVGIG (reference sequence).

J is TRBJ1-5 and V is TRBV19, with 9 bases identical to TRBD1. The length of the CDR3 is 13 residues. V shed 6 bases, J shed 5 bases, and the junction held 2 bases outside the gene matches. CDR1 LNHDA and CDR2 SQIVND come from the germline V gene (reference sequence). For the CDR3, the DNA is TGTGCCAGTAGAACAGGGGGCGATCAGCCCCAGCATTTT. This translates into CASRTGGDQPQHF.

The genes are TRBV5-1 and TRBJ2-1, with 12 bases fitting TRBD2. The CDR3 runs to 18 residues. The ends lost 3 bases at V and 0 bases at J; junction bases unmatched: 7. Per the germline V gene, CDR1 is SGHRS and CDR2 is YFSETQ. In DNA form, the CDR3 reads TGCGCCAGCAGCTACTCGACTAGCGGGGGTGACTCCTACAATGAGCAGTTCTTC. Residues: CASSYSTSGGDSYNEQFF.

The chain employs TRBV6-6 and TRBJ1-1; 11 bases agree with TRBD1. The CDR3 runs 13 residues. Unmatched junction bases numbered 6, after V lost 11 bases and J lost 4 bases. CDR1 is MNHNY and CDR2 is SVGAGI in the germline V gene (reference sequence). CDR3 in DNA: TGTGCCGGGTCCGGGACAGGGGGCACTGAAGCTTTCTTT. Translating gives CAGSGTGGTEAFF.

The chain is built from TRBV5-1 and TRBJ1-2; D call uncertain. V lost 4 bases to trimming and J lost 6 bases, with 13 bases between them. The CDR3 loop spans 13 amino acids. Germline CDR1 reads SGHRS; CDR2 reads YFSETQ. DNA for the CDR3: TGCGCCAGCAGCCCAGGTCGGGATAATGGCTACACCTTC. Its protein is CASSPGRDNGYTF.

This rearrangement joins TRBV7-8 to TRBJ1-4, with a possible D match to TRBD1 (5 bases). The CDR3 extends over 14 amino acids. V was pared by 1 base and J by 8 bases, with 11 bases between. Germline-derived CDR1 and CDR2 are SGHVS and FQNEAQ. The CDR3 DNA sequence: TGTGCCAGCAGCTTAGGCAGGGATTACGAAAAACTGTTTTTT. It yields the protein CASSLGRDYEKLFF.

The sample holds one count of this clone. The V and J genes are TRBV30 and TRBJ1-1; 8 nucleotides match TRBD1. Germline V lookup: CDR1 GTSNPN, CDR2 SVGIG (reference sequence). The CDR3 sequence is 15 residues long. V lost 3 bases, J lost 7 bases, and 13 bases stayed unmatched. The CDR3 reads CAWSNTGTGANEAFF. The DNA for the CDR3 is TGTGCCTGGAGCAACACCGGGACAGGAGCGAATGAAGCTTTCTTT.

The chain links TRBV2 to TRBJ1-2; D may be TRBD1 (5 bases). Germline CDR1 is SNHLY and CDR2 is FYNNEI. The CDR3 is made up of 13 amino acids. Trimming removed 3 bases from V and 0 bases from J, with 5 bases in between. Here the CDR3 DNA reads TGTGCCAGCAGTGAGACAGCTAACTATGGCTACACCTTC. Amino acid sequence: CASSETANYGYTF.

V gene TRBV5-1 combines with J gene TRBJ2-7, with 8 bases matching TRBD1. The J segment lost 7 bases and the V segment lost 3 bases, leaving 12 bases of the junction unmatched. The CDR3 runs 15 residues. Germline V gene data show CDR1 as SGHRS and CDR2 as YFSETQ. CDR3 nucleotides: TGCGCCAGCAGCTCCGGGGGCCAGGGGGCGCGGGAGCAGTACTTC. It codes for CASSSGGQGAREQYF.

The chain is built from TRBV7-2 and TRBJ2-7; 8 bases match TRBD2. Germline assignment: CDR1 SGHTA and CDR2 FQGNSA. This CDR3 is 15 amino acids long. V shed 0 bases, J shed 1 base, and the junction held 2 bases outside the gene matches. The CDR3 spells CASSLAGGASYEQYF. The CDR3 coding sequence is TGTGCCAGCAGCTTAGCCGGGGGGGCTTCCTACGAGCAGTACTTC. Complete variable domain (other parts from reference TRBV7-2 and TRBJ2-7): GAGVSQSPSNKVTEKGKDVELRCDPISGHTALYWYRQSLGQGLEFLIYFQGNSAPDKSGLPSDRFSAERTGGSVSTLTIQRTQQEDSAVYLCASSLAGGASYEQYFGPGTRLTVT.

This clone appeared a few times. The V and J genes are TRBV6-6 and TRBJ2-7, with 10 bases lining up with TRBD2. The CDR3 has 14 amino acids. Germline V CDR1 and CDR2: MNHNY, SVGAGI (reference sequence). With V trimmed by 7 bases and J by 6 bases, 9 bases remained unmatched. In DNA, the CDR3 is TGTGCCAGCAATTTAGCGGGGGGACTCGGCGAGCAGTACTTC. This translates into CASNLAGGLGEQYF.

The chain links TRBV28 to TRBJ2-7; D might be TRBD2 (5 bases). The CDR3 sequence is 12 residues long. Trimming cost V 8 bases and J 0 bases, with 8 bases left between them. Germline CDR1 MDHEN, CDR2 SYDVKM. In nucleotides, the CDR3 is TGTGCCAGCTTTGGGAGCTCCTACGAGCAGTACTTC. Translated, it gives CASFGSSYEQYF.

In this sample, this clone turned up many times. The chain employs TRBV27 and TRBJ1-1; D remains ambiguous. Trimming pared 4 bases from V and 6 bases from J, leaving 12 bases between. The CDR3 consists of 13 residues. The germline CDR1 and CDR2 sequences are MNHEY and SMNVEV (reference sequence). The CDR3 region has the DNA TGTGCCAGCAGTTCATTGATTACTGCTGAAGCTTTCTTT. Translating gives CASSSLITAEAFF.

This clone was detected only a few times. The V and J genes are TRBV19 and TRBJ2-3, with TRBD1 matching 9 bases. Germline values: CDR1 LNHDA, CDR2 SQIVND (reference sequence). This CDR3 comprises 14 residues. J gave up 4 bases and V 7 bases, and 6 bases lay outside the gene matches. DNA of the CDR3: TGTGCCAGTAACACCGGACAGGGGTCAGATACGCAGTATTTT. As protein: CASNTGQGSDTQYF.